This entry lists 9 T cell receptor beta chains sequenced from one sample in a study of OX40 agonist ivuxolimab in advanced cancers. Clones were read by immunoSEQ multiplex PCR, and TCRdb kept only the in-frame ones, dropping some. The sample comprises about 100,000 clones, around nine tenths of which are singletons, and around 0.16% rests with the top ten. The source was CD4+ or CD8+ T cells sorted from blood, collected in a trial of the OX40 agonist ivuxolimab. The receptors were sampled from an adult with an advanced solid tumor such as melanoma, head and neck, liver or kidney cancer.

This chain links TRBV7-9 with TRBJ1-3; the D is unclear. The CDR3 spans 17 residues. CDR1 is SEHNR, CDR2 FQNEAQ, per germline (reference sequence). Trimming pared 3 bases from V and 0 bases from J, leaving 15 bases between. CDR3 sequence: CASSFGDVPSSGNTIYF. CDR3 bases: TGTGCCAGCAGCTTCGGCGACGTTCCGAGCTCTGGAAACACCATATATTTT.

The rearrangement joins TRBV29-1 to TRBJ1-2; 7 nucleotides align to TRBD1. Losses at the gene ends were 6 bases for V and 8 bases for J; bases not matched to a gene: 12. CDR1 is SQVTM and CDR2 is ANQGSEA in the germline V gene. This CDR3 comprises 13 residues. DNA for the CDR3: TGCAGCGTCAACGACAGGGCACAAGGAGGCTACACCTTC. The encoded protein is CSVNDRAQGGYTF.

The chain has TRBV19 and TRBJ2-3; D may be TRBD1 (6 bases). The CDR3 extends over 13 amino acids. V dropped 5 bases and J dropped 2 bases, with 8 bases sitting between them. Per germline, CDR1 LNHDA and CDR2 SQIVND (reference sequence). Written as DNA, the CDR3 is TGTGCCAGTAGTCAGGGGCACACAGATACGCAGTATTTT. This gives the protein CASSQGHTDTQYF.

This clone is a singleton in its sample. The chain has TRBV2 and TRBJ2-7; D is ambiguous. This CDR3 spans 15 amino acids. Per germline, CDR1 SNHLY and CDR2 FYNNEI. The V and J ends lost 2 bases and 3 bases respectively, with 14 bases between them. This CDR3 is CASSEYGPTDYEQYF. In nucleotides, the CDR3 is TGTGCCAGCAGTGAATACGGGCCCACGGACTACGAGCAGTACTTC.

The CDR3 region is CASRDRQGNEKLFF. The CDR3 nucleotides read TGTGCCAGCAGAGATCGACAGGGGAATGAAAAACTGTTTTTT. V gene TRBV6-1 combines with J gene TRBJ1-4; 8 nucleotides agree with TRBD1. This CDR3 is built from 14 residues. CDR1 and CDR2 (germline): MNHNS, SASEGT. The junction had 5 bases not matched to a gene; V was cut back by 6 bases and J by 5 bases.

The CDR3 loop is CASSPDSTGANVLTF. CDR3 DNA: TGTGCCAGTAGTCCGGACAGCACCGGGGCCAACGTCCTGACTTTC. The gene calls are TRBV19 and TRBJ2-6; D possibly corresponds to TRBD1 (6 bases). Between the trimmed V and J ends, which lost 5 bases and 4 bases, there was a span of 12 bases. This CDR3 is built from 15 residues. The germline V gene has CDR1 LNHDA and CDR2 SQIVND (reference sequence).

The chain recombines TRBV4-2 with TRBJ1-1; D is unresolved. V lost 3 bases and J 1 base, leaving 12 bases between the germline ends. The CDR3 consists of 15 residues. The germline V gene encodes CDR1 LGHNA and CDR2 YNFKEQ. The CDR3 sequence: CASSHPEVGNTEAFF. In DNA, the CDR3 is TGTGCCAGCAGCCATCCCGAGGTCGGGAACACTGAAGCTTTCTTT.

The genes are TRBV19 and TRBJ2-5; D is unclear. Trimming took 3 bases from V and 5 from J, leaving 7 bases between them. In germline, CDR1 is LNHDA, CDR2 SQIVND (reference sequence). This CDR3 is built from 12 residues. The CDR3 sequence: CASSITGETQYF. The DNA for the CDR3 is TGTGCCAGTAGTATTACCGGGGAGACCCAGTACTTC.

CDR3 bases: TGTGCCAGCAGCCCCCTCACCCGTGTGGGGGACAATGAGCAGTTCTTC. Translation: CASSPLTRVGDNEQFF. V usage is TRBV13 and J usage is TRBJ2-1; D might be TRBD1 or TRBD2, each matching 5 bases. Trimming pared 5 bases from V and 5 bases from J, leaving 19 bases between. The CDR3 consists of 16 residues. CDR1 is PRHDT, CDR2 FYEKMQ, per germline (reference sequence).